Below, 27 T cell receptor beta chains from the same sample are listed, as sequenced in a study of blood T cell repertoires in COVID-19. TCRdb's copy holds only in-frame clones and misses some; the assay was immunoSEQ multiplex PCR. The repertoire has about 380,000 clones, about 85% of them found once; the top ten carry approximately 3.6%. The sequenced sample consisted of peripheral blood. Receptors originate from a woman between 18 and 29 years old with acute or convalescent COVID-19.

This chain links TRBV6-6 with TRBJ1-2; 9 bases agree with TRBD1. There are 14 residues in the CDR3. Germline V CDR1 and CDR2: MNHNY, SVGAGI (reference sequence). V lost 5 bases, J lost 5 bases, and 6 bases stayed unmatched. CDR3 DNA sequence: TGTGCCAGCAGTCAACAGGGGGCGGGTTATGGCTACACCTTC. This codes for CASSQQGAGYGYTF.

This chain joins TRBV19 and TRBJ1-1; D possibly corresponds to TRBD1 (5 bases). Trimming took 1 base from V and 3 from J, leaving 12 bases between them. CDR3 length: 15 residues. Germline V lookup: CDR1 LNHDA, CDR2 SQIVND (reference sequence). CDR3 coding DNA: TGTGCCAGTAGTATAGGCGGCGGGGGGGACACTGAAGCTTTCTTT. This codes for CASSIGGGGDTEAFF.

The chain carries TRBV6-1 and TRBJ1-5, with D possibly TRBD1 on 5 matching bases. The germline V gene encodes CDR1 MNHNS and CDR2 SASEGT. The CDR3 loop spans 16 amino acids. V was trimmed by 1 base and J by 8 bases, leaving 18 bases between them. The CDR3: CASSEVGGVIEKPQHF. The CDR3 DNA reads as TGTGCCAGCAGTGAAGTTGGAGGGGTAATCGAAAAGCCCCAGCATTTT.

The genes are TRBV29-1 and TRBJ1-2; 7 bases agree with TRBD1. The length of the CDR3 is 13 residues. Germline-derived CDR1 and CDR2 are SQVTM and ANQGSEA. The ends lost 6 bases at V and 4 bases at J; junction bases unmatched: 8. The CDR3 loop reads CSVNRDSSYGYTF. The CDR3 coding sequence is TGCAGCGTAAACAGGGACAGCAGCTATGGCTACACCTTC.

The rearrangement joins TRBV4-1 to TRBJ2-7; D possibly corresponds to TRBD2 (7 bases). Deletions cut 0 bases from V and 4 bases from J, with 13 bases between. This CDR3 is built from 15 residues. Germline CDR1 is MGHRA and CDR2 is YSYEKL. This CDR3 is CASSQEGGEGYEQYF. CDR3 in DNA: TGCGCCAGCAGCCAAGAAGGGGGGGAAGGTTACGAGCAGTACTTC.

The CDR3 sequence: CASSSWTGGFTNYGYTF. Written as DNA, the CDR3 is TGTGCCAGCAGCTCATGGACAGGGGGCTTTACCAACTATGGCTACACCTTC. The chain has TRBV5-4 and TRBJ1-2; 11 bases line up with TRBD1. J gave up 2 bases and V 3 bases, and 9 bases lay outside the gene matches. The germline V gene has CDR1 SGHNT and CDR2 YYREEE (reference sequence). This CDR3 is 17 amino acids long.

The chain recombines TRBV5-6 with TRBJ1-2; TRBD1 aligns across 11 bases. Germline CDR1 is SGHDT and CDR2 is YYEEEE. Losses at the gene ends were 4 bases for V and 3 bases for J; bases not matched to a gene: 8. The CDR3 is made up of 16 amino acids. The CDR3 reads CASSPGTGGLDYGYTF. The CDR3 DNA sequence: TGTGCCAGCAGCCCCGGGACAGGGGGTTTGGACTATGGCTACACCTTC. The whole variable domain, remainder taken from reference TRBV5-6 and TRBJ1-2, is DAGVTQSPTHLIKTRGQQVTLRCSPKSGHDTVSWYQQALGQGPQFIFQYYEEEERQRGNFPDRFSGHQFPNYSSELNVNALLLGDSALYLCASSPGTGGLDYGYTFGSGTRLTVV.

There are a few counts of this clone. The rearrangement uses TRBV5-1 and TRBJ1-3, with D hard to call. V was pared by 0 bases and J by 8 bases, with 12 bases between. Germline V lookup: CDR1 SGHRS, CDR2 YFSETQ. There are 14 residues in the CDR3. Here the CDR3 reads CASSLAQVSDTIYF. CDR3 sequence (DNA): TGCGCCAGCAGCTTGGCCCAGGTCTCCGACACCATATATTTT.

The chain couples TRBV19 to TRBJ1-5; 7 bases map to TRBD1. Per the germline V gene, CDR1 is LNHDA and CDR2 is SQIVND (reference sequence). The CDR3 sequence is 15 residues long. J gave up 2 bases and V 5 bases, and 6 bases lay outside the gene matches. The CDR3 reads CASSFFDRGNQPQHF. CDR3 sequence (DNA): TGTGCCAGTAGTTTCTTTGACAGGGGCAATCAGCCCCAGCATTTT.

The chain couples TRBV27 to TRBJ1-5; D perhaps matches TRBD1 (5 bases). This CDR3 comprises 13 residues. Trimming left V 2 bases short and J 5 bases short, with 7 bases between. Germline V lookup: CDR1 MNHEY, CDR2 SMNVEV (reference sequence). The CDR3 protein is CASSLDRYQPQHF. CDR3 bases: TGTGCCAGCAGTTTAGACAGATATCAGCCCCAGCATTTT.

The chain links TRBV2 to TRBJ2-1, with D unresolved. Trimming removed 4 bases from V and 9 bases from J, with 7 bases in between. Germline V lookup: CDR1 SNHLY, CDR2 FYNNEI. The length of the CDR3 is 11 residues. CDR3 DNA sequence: TGTGCCAGCAGTGTCGTCCCTGAGCAGTTCTTC. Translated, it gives CASSVVPEQFF.

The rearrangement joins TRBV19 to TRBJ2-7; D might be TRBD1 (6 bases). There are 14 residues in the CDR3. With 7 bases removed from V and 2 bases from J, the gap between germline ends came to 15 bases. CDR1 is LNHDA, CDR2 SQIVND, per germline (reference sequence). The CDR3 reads CASTPTGNPYEQYF. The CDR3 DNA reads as TGTGCCAGTACCCCGACAGGCAACCCCTACGAGCAGTACTTC.

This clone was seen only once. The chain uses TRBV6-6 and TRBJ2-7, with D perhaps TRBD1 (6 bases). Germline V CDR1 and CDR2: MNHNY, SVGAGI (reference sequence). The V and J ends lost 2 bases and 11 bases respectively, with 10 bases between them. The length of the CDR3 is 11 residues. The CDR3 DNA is TGTGCCAGCAGTTACCAGGGGAAGGAGTACTTC. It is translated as CASSYQGKEYF.

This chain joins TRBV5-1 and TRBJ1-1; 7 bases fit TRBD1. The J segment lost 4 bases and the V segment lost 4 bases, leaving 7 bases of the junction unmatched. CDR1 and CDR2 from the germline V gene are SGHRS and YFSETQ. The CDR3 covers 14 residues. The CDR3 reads CASSAQGPSTEAFF. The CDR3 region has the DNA TGCGCCAGCAGCGCACAGGGGCCGAGCACTGAAGCTTTCTTT.

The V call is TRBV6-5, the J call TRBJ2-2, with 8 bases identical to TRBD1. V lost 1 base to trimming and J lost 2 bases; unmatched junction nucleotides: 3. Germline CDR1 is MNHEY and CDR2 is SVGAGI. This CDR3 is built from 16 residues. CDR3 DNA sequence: TGTGCCAGCAGTTACTACGGACAGGGCAACACCGGGGAGCTGTTTTTT. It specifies CASSYYGQGNTGELFF.

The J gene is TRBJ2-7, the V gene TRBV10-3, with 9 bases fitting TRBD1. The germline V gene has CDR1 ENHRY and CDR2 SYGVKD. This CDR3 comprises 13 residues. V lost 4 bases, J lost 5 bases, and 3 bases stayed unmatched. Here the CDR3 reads CAISGTGGNEQYF. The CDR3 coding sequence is TGTGCCATCAGTGGAACAGGGGGCAACGAGCAGTACTTC.

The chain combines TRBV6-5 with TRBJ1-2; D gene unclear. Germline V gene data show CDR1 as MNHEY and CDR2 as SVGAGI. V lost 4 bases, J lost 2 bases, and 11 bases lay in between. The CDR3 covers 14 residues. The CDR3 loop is CASSSVAGNYGYTF. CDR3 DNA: TGTGCCAGCAGTTCGGTGGCCGGGAACTATGGCTACACCTTC.

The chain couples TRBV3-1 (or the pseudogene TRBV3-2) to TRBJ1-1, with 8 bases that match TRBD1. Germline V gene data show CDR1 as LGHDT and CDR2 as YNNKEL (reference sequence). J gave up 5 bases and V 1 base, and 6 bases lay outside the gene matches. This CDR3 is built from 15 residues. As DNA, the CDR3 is TGTGCCAGCAGCCAAGCTGCGACAGGGGTTACTGAAGCTTTCTTT. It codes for CASSQAATGVTEAFF.

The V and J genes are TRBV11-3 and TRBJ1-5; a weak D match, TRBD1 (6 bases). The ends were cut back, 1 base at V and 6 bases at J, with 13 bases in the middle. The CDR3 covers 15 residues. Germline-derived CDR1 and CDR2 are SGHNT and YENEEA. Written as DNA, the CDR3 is TGTGCCAGCAGCTTAGCTGGGGGCGAAATTCAGCCCCAGCATTTT. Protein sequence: CASSLAGGEIQPQHF.

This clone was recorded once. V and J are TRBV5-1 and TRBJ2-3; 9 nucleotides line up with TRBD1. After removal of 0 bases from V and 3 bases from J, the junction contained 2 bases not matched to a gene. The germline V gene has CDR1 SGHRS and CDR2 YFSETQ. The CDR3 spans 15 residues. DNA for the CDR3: TGCGCCAGCAGCTTGGAGGGACAGGGAACAGATACGCAGTATTTT. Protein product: CASSLEGQGTDTQYF.

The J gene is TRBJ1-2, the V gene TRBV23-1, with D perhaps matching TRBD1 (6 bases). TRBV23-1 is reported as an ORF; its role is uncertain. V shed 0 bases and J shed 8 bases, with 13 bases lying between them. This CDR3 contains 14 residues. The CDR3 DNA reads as TGCGCCAGCAGTCAATCCGGGGGGCGATGCGGCTACACCTTC. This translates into CASSQSGGRCGYTF.

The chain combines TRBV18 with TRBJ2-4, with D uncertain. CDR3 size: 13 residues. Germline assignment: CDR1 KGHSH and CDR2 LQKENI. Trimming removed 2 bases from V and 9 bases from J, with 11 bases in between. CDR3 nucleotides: TGTGCCAGCTCACCAGTAGCTAATGGCATTCAGTACTTC. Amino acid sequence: CASSPVANGIQYF.

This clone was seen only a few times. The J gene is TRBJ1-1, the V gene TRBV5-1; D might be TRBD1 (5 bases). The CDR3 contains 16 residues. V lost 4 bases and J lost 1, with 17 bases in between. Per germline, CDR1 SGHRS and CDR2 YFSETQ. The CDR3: CASSVPGGTGNTEAFF. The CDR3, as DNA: TGCGCCAGCAGCGTGCCGGGAGGGACGGGGAACACTGAAGCTTTCTTT.

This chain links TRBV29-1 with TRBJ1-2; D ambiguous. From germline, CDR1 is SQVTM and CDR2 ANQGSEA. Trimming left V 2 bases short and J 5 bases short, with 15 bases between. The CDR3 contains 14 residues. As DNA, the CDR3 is TGCAGCGTTGAATTCCACCGGGGATCGTATGGCTACACCTTC. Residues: CSVEFHRGSYGYTF.

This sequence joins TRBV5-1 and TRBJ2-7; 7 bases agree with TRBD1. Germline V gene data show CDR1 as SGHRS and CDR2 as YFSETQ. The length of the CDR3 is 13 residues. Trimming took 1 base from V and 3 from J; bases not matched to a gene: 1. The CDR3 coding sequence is TGCGCCAGCAGCTTGAGACAGGGCTACGAGCAGTACTTC. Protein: CASSLRQGYEQYF.

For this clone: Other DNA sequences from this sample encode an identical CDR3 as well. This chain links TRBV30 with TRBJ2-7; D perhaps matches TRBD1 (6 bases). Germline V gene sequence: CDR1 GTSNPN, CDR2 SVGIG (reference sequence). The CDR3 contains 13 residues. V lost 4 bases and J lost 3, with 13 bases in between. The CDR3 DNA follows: TGTGCCTGGACCAGCGGACAGAGCTACGAGCAGTACTTC. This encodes CAWTSGQSYEQYF. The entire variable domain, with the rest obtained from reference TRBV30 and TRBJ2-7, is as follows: SQTIHQWPATLVQPVGSPLSLECTVEGTSNPNLYWYRQAAGRGLQLLFYSVGIGQISSEVPQNLSASRPQDRQFILSSKKLLLSDSGFYLCAWTSGQSYEQYFGPGTRLTVT.

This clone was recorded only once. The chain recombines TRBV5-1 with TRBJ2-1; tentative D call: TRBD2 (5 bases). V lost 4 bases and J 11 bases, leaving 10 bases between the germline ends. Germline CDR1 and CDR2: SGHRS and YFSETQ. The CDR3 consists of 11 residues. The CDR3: CASSVRRKQFF. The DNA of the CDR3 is TGCGCCAGCAGCGTACGGAGGAAGCAGTTCTTC.